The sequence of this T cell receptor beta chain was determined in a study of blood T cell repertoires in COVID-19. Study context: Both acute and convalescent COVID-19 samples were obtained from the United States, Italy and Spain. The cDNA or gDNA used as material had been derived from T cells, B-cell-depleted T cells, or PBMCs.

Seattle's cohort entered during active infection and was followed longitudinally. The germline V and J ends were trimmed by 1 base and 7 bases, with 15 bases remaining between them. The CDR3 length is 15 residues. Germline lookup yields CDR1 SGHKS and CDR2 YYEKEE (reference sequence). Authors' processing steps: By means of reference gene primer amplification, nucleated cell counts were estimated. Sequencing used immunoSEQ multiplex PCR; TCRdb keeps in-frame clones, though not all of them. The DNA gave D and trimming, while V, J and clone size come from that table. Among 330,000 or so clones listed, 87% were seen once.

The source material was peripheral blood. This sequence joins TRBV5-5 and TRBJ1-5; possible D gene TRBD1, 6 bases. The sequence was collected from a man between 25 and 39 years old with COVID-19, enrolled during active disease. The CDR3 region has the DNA TGTGCCAGCAGCTTGCTACCCAGGGGAGAACAGCCCCAGCATTTT. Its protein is CASSLLPRGEQPQHF.